The 21 T cell receptor beta chains in this list originate from one sample, sequenced in a study of blood T cell repertoires in COVID-19. Clones were sequenced by immunoSEQ multiplex PCR, and TCRdb holds only the in-frame ones, with some missing. The sample shows 200,000 to 250,000 clones, 65% to 90% of them seen only once. Sequenced input: peripheral blood. Every receptor here comes from a man older than 75 with acute or convalescent COVID-19.

The chain uses TRBV10-3 and TRBJ1-6; D is undetermined. The CDR3 contains 13 residues. Looked up from germline, CDR1 is ENHRY and CDR2 is SYGVKD. Between the trimmed V and J ends, which lost 7 bases and 7 bases, there was a span of 11 bases. The chain's CDR3 is CAITLGRNSPLHF. The CDR3 DNA sequence: TGTGCCATCACCTTGGGGAGAAATTCACCCCTCCACTTT.

The chain uses TRBV19 and TRBJ2-5; TRBD2 agrees at 16 bases. This CDR3 is built from 16 residues. Germline-derived CDR1 and CDR2 are LNHDA and SQIVND (reference sequence). The V segment lost 6 bases and the J segment 5 bases; nucleotides outside the gene matches: 6. CDR3 sequence (DNA): TGTGCCAGTAGCCTTGGGACTAGCGGGAGGGGGGAGACCCAGTACTTC. It codes for CASSLGTSGRGETQYF.

This clone was detected once. The chain has TRBV7-2 and TRBJ2-3; a weak D match, TRBD2 (6 bases). CDR1 and CDR2 from the germline V gene are SGHTA and FQGNSA. This CDR3 is 16 amino acids long. Trimming removed 8 bases at V and 2 bases at J, with 20 bases between. CDR3 nucleotide sequence: TGTGCCAGCGCCTCAGGAGTCGGGGGAACCACAGATACGCAGTATTTT. This translates into CASASGVGGTTDTQYF.

The gene calls are TRBV18 and TRBJ2-7; the match to TRBD2 covers 11 bases. This CDR3 comprises 15 residues. The trim removed 2 bases at V and 0 bases at J, leaving 0 bases unmatched. Germline lookup yields CDR1 KGHSH and CDR2 LQKENI. Here the CDR3 DNA reads TGTGCCAGCTCACCAGGGACTAGCGGCTCCTACGAGCAGTACTTC. It specifies CASSPGTSGSYEQYF.

The V gene is TRBV18, the J gene TRBJ2-1, with 7 bases fitting TRBD1. From germline, CDR1 is KGHSH and CDR2 LQKENI. CDR3 size: 15 residues. V dropped 3 bases and J dropped 0; count of bases not matched to a gene: 2. The CDR3 sequence: CASSPRQGSYNEQFF. CDR3 nucleotides: TGTGCCAGCTCACCGAGACAGGGCTCCTACAATGAGCAGTTCTTC.

This clone was observed a single time. The chain uses TRBV4-3 and TRBJ1-4, with 9 bases lining up with TRBD1. The CDR3 extends over 17 amino acids. Germline assignment: CDR1 LGHNA and CDR2 YSLEER. Unmatched junction bases numbered 8, after V lost 1 base and J lost 5 bases. CDR3 sequence reads: CASSQARVGQGNEKLFF. CDR3 DNA: TGCGCCAGCAGCCAAGCCCGCGTGGGACAGGGCAATGAAAAACTGTTTTTT.

This clone was seen just once. Other DNA variants within this sample encode the same CDR3. This rearrangement joins TRBV30 to TRBJ2-1; 9 bases fit TRBD2. With V trimmed by 0 bases and J by 0 bases, 0 bases remained unmatched. Germline V gene lookup returns CDR1 GTSNPN and CDR2 SVGIG (reference sequence). This CDR3 comprises 15 residues. The CDR3 sequence: CAWSVLAGSYNEQFF. DNA of the CDR3: TGTGCCTGGAGTGTACTAGCGGGCTCCTACAATGAGCAGTTCTTC.

The chain has TRBV5-8 and TRBJ1-5; TRBD1 aligns across 7 bases. The germline V gene has CDR1 SGHTS and CDR2 YDEGEE. The CDR3 runs 15 residues. The ends lost 4 bases at V and 6 bases at J; junction bases unmatched: 10. CDR3 nucleotide sequence: TGTGCCAGCAGCCGAAAACCAGGGGGAGGTCAGCCCCAGCATTTT. It codes for CASSRKPGGGQPQHF.

The chain employs TRBV11-2 and TRBJ2-5, with 9 nucleotides matching TRBD1. Germline V gives CDR1 SGHAT, CDR2 FQNNGV. V lost 5 bases and J lost 2; bases outside the gene matches: 9. The CDR3 is made up of 16 amino acids. The CDR3 loop is CASSPLPGTGQETQYF. The CDR3, as DNA: TGTGCCAGCAGCCCTTTGCCTGGGACAGGGCAAGAGACCCAGTACTTC.

The chain uses TRBV13 and TRBJ2-1, with D possibly being TRBD2 (5 bases). CDR1 is PRHDT and CDR2 is FYEKMQ in the germline V gene (reference sequence). With 2 bases removed from V and 5 bases from J, the gap between germline ends came to 13 bases. The CDR3 loop spans 15 amino acids. For the CDR3, the DNA is TGTGCCAGCAGCTTAACTAGATTGATCCACAATGAGCAGTTCTTC. It translates to CASSLTRLIHNEQFF. Full variable domain (rest looked up from reference TRBV13 and TRBJ2-1): AAGVIQSPRHLIKEKRETATLKCYPIPRHDTVYWYQQGPGQDPQFLISFYEKMQSDKGSIPDRFSAQQFSDYHSELNMSSLELGDSALYFCASSLTRLIHNEQFFGPGTRLTVL.

This clone came up many times. This sequence joins TRBV5-4 and TRBJ2-6; D might be TRBD1 (5 bases). Germline CDR1 reads SGHNT; CDR2 reads YYREEE (reference sequence). V was shortened by 4 bases and J by 12 bases, with 14 bases between the two germline ends. The CDR3 has 13 amino acids. The CDR3 bases are TGTGCCAGCAGCACTGACAGCCTTGGCGTCCTGACTTTC. It translates to CASSTDSLGVLTF. The complete variable domain, with remaining parts taken from reference TRBV5-4 and TRBJ2-6, reads ETGVTQSPTHLIKTRGQQVTLRCSSQSGHNTVSWYQQALGQGPQFIFQYYREEENGRGNFPPRFSGLQFPNYSSELNVNALELDDSALYLCASSTDSLGVLTFGAGSRLTVL.

For the CDR3, the DNA is TGTGCCACAGCGACAGGGGGCTATGGCTACACCTTC. Encoded protein: CATATGGYGYTF. The chain carries TRBV27 and TRBJ1-2; 9 nucleotides align to TRBD1. CDR3 size: 12 residues. After removal of 10 bases from V and 4 bases from J, the junction contained 4 bases not matched to a gene. Germline V gene data show CDR1 as MNHEY and CDR2 as SMNVEV (reference sequence).

The J gene is TRBJ2-7, the V gene TRBV19; 12 bases are shared with TRBD2. This CDR3 is built from 15 residues. The ends lost 3 bases at V and 5 bases at J; junction bases unmatched: 5. Germline loops: CDR1 LNHDA, CDR2 SQIVND (reference sequence). CDR3 sequence reads: CASSILAGGPDEQYF. CDR3 bases: TGTGCCAGTAGTATCCTAGCGGGAGGGCCCGACGAGCAGTACTTC.

The gene calls are TRBV28 and TRBJ1-4; 9 bases map to TRBD1. The CDR3 loop spans 18 amino acids. Per germline, CDR1 MDHEN and CDR2 SYDVKM. Losses at the gene ends were 3 bases for V and 5 bases for J; bases not matched to a gene: 13. The CDR3: CASSFSLGTGRPNEKLFF. The CDR3 bases are TGTGCCAGCAGTTTTTCTCTCGGGACAGGGCGACCCAATGAAAAACTGTTTTTT. Full variable domain (remainder filled in from reference TRBV28 and TRBJ1-4): DVKVTQSSRYLVKRTGEKVFLECVQDMDHENMFWYRQDPGLGLRLIYFSYDVKMKEKGDIPEGYSVSREKKERFSLILESASTNQTSMYLCASSFSLGTGRPNEKLFFGSGTQLSVL.

CDR3 in DNA: TGTGCCAGCAGCTTCCGGGACAGGGTTGAGCAGTTCTTC. Translated, it gives CASSFRDRVEQFF. The chain combines TRBV5-4 with TRBJ2-1; TRBD1 aligns across 9 bases. The CDR3 loop spans 13 amino acids. J was trimmed by 9 bases and V by 2 bases; bases with no gene match: 3. From germline, CDR1 is SGHNT and CDR2 YYREEE (reference sequence). The full variable domain, its missing parts supplied by reference TRBV5-4 and TRBJ2-1, is ETGVTQSPTHLIKTRGQQVTLRCSSQSGHNTVSWYQQALGQGPQFIFQYYREEENGRGNFPPRFSGLQFPNYSSELNVNALELDDSALYLCASSFRDRVEQFFGPGTRLTVL.

J is TRBJ2-3 and V is TRBV7-2, with D tentatively TRBD2 (5 bases). CDR3 size: 14 residues. Germline loops: CDR1 SGHTA, CDR2 FQGNSA. V shed 0 bases and J shed 5 bases, with 9 bases lying between them. The DNA for the CDR3 is TGTGCCAGCAGCTTAGCGGGAGTCTTAGATACGCAGTATTTT. Amino acid sequence: CASSLAGVLDTQYF.

The rearrangement uses TRBV30 and TRBJ2-1; D possibly corresponds to TRBD2 (5 bases). Trimming shortened V by 2 bases and J by 9 bases, and 17 bases separated the two germline ends. Germline V CDR1 and CDR2: GTSNPN, SVGIG (reference sequence). This CDR3 comprises 14 residues. CDR3 amino acids: CAWSLSTRASEQFF. The CDR3 coding sequence is TGTGCCTGGAGTCTCTCTACTAGGGCCAGTGAGCAGTTCTTC.

This chain links TRBV14 with TRBJ2-3; D perhaps matches TRBD2 (7 bases). The V gene's germline CDR1 is SGHDN and CDR2 FVKESK. The V end was cut by 6 bases, the J end by 2 bases, with 12 bases between. CDR3 size: 14 residues. The chain's CDR3 is CASSKAGATDTQYF. The CDR3 DNA is TGTGCCAGCAGTAAGGCGGGGGCCACAGATACGCAGTATTTT.

V is TRBV19 and J is TRBJ1-2; a possible D gene is TRBD1 (5 bases). Per the germline V gene, CDR1 is LNHDA and CDR2 is SQIVND (reference sequence). The CDR3 length is 16 residues. V was cut by 3 bases and J by 4 bases, with 18 bases left in between. The CDR3 is CASSILDSLGGYGYTF. CDR3 sequence (DNA): TGTGCCAGTAGTATCCTCGACAGCCTGGGGGGCTATGGCTACACCTTC.

The genes are TRBV11-1 and TRBJ2-2; D is unclear. V was cut by 3 bases and J by 6 bases, with 8 bases left in between. In germline, CDR1 is SGHAT, CDR2 FQDESV (reference sequence). The CDR3 has 13 residues. CDR3 DNA: TGTGCCAGCAGCTTCGGAGTGGCCGGGGAGCTGTTTTTT. This encodes CASSFGVAGELFF.

The rearrangement uses TRBV4-2 and TRBJ1-4; D is possibly TRBD1 (6 bases). CDR1 and CDR2 (germline): LGHNA, YNFKEQ. This CDR3 region has 17 residues. Trimming stripped 4 bases from V and 3 bases from J, with 18 bases between. In nucleotides, the CDR3 is TGTGCCAGCAGCCCCTCTGGGGGGGGCGGTTCTAATGAAAAACTGTTTTTT. Amino acid sequence: CASSPSGGGGSNEKLFF.